What follows are 31 T cell receptor beta chains derived from one specimen sequenced in a study of shared clonotypes between healthy human individuals. TCRdb's table, derived via immunoSEQ multiplex PCR, lists solely in-frame clones and lacks some. The table lists 950,000 to 1,100,000 clones, approximately 70% of them singletons. The sample taken for sequencing was memory CD4+ T cells sorted from blood. Regarding subset: CD45RA-negative fraction. The source of these receptors is a man younger than 35 in good health.

The chain joins TRBV7-8 to TRBJ2-1; 9 nucleotides line up with TRBD2. This CDR3 comprises 17 residues. V was clipped by 6 bases and J by 4 bases; unmatched bases: 13. Germline CDR1 reads SGHVS; CDR2 reads FQNEAQ. DNA of the CDR3: TGTGCCAGCAGTCCGCCTTTAGCGGGAGCGGGGTACAATGAGCAGTTCTTC. Residues: CASSPPLAGAGYNEQFF.

This chain links TRBV28 with TRBJ2-7; TRBD2 is a possible D gene (7 bases). The CDR3 loop spans 18 amino acids. From germline, CDR1 is MDHEN and CDR2 SYDVKM. V gave up 4 bases and J gave up 2 bases, with 24 bases separating them. The CDR3 region has the DNA TGTGCCAGCAGTTCCCGCCGAGGGGGGGGGTCTCCACCCTACGAGCAGTACTTC. Encoded protein: CASSSRRGGGSPPYEQYF.

The chain recombines TRBV7-9 with TRBJ2-5; 7 positions match TRBD1. The junction had 10 bases not matched to a gene; V was cut back by 5 bases and J by 4 bases. CDR1 and CDR2 (germline): SEHNR, FQNEAQ (reference sequence). This CDR3 has 15 amino acids. The CDR3 nucleotides are TGTGCCAGCAGCCCCGGAAGGGGGCTAGTAGAGACCCAGTACTTC. Translation gives CASSPGRGLVETQYF. The complete variable domain, with remaining parts taken from reference TRBV7-9 and TRBJ2-5, reads DTGVSQNPRHKITKRGQNVTFRCDPISEHNRLYWYRQTLGQGPEFLTYFQNEAQLEKSRLLSDRFSAERPKGSFSTLEIQRTEQGDSAMYLCASSPGRGLVETQYFGPGTRLLVL.

Comments on this clone: The same CDR3 can be traced to other DNA sequences in this sample. The chain carries TRBV2 and TRBJ2-7; D call uncertain. V was pared by 6 bases and J by 0 bases, with 6 bases between. The germline CDR1 and CDR2 sequences are SNHLY and FYNNEI. The length of the CDR3 is 12 residues. CDR3 coding DNA: TGTGCCAGCAGCCCAAGCTCCTACGAGCAGTACTTC. This codes for CASSPSSYEQYF. Using reference TRBV2 and TRBJ2-7 for the parts outside the CDR3, the full variable domain is EPEVTQTPSHQVTQMGQEVILRCVPISNHLYFYWYRQILGQKVEFLVSFYNNEISEKSEIFDDQFSVERPDGSNFTLKIRSTKLEDSAMYFCASSPSSYEQYFGPGTRLTVT.

The genes are TRBV30 and TRBJ2-1, with D perhaps being TRBD1 or TRBD2 (5 bases each). CDR3 size: 12 residues. The V and J ends lost 5 bases and 4 bases respectively, with 9 bases between them. The germline V gene encodes CDR1 GTSNPN and CDR2 SVGIG (reference sequence). The CDR3 DNA sequence: TGTGCCTGGGGGACGGATTACAATGAGCAGTTCTTC. Amino acid sequence: CAWGTDYNEQFF.

This rearrangement joins TRBV5-4 to TRBJ1-1; D uncertain. This CDR3 spans 18 amino acids. Germline V gene sequence: CDR1 SGHNT, CDR2 YYREEE (reference sequence). Between the trimmed V and J ends, which lost 2 bases and 0 bases, there was a span of 20 bases. CDR3 nucleotide sequence: TGTGCCAGCAGCTTCTTTATCATAGTGGGAGATATGAACACTGAAGCTTTCTTT. As protein: CASSFFIIVGDMNTEAFF.

The J gene is TRBJ2-7, the V gene TRBV2; weak D call: TRBD2 (5 bases). This CDR3 has 12 amino acids. V lost 5 bases and J 2 bases, leaving 7 bases between the germline ends. Germline assignment: CDR1 SNHLY and CDR2 FYNNEI. The CDR3: CASSLGAYEQYF. The CDR3 bases are TGTGCCAGCAGTCTGGGAGCCTACGAGCAGTACTTC.

This clone was seen repeatedly, ten times or more. The CDR3 DNA reads as TGCGCCAGCAGTGAGTCGTCAAGGGGCACAGATACGCAGTATTTT. This codes for CASSESSRGTDTQYF. This chain uses TRBV10-2 with TRBJ2-3, with D hard to call. Germline V gene data show CDR1 as WSHSY and CDR2 as SAAADI. CDR3 length: 15 amino acids. V lost 0 bases to trimming and J lost 1 base, with 8 bases between them.

This clone showed up just a few times. The chain recombines TRBV6-5 with TRBJ1-2; D is uncertain. This CDR3 contains 11 residues. Germline V gene lookup returns CDR1 MNHEY and CDR2 SVGAGI. Deletions cut 5 bases from V and 5 bases from J, with 6 bases between. The CDR3, as DNA: TGTGCCAGCAGTGAAGGTTATGGCTACACCTTC. Its protein is CASSEGYGYTF.

This clone was seen a single time. V is TRBV4-1 and J is TRBJ2-2; D gene ambiguous. CDR3 size: 15 residues. With 5 bases removed from V and 0 bases from J, the gap between germline ends came to 10 bases. CDR1 and CDR2 from the germline V gene are MGHRA and YSYEKL. CDR3 region: CASSGLLSNTGELFF. For the CDR3, the DNA is TGCGCCAGCAGCGGTCTCCTTTCGAACACCGGGGAGCTGTTTTTT.

The chain links TRBV27 to TRBJ2-7, with D possibly matching TRBD2 (5 bases). V lost 4 bases and J lost 1, with 11 bases in between. Germline CDR1 and CDR2: MNHEY and SMNVEV (reference sequence). This CDR3 region has 14 residues. CDR3 sequence reads: CASSSPGESYEQYF. For the CDR3, the DNA is TGTGCCAGCAGTTCCCCCGGGGAATCCTACGAGCAGTACTTC.

This clone has only a few counts. The chain combines TRBV6-5 with TRBJ1-5; D uncertain. With 6 bases removed from V and 1 base from J, the gap between germline ends came to 13 bases. In germline, CDR1 is MNHEY, CDR2 SVGAGI. The CDR3 contains 15 residues. The CDR3 here is CASSRGGISNQPQHF. CDR3 sequence (DNA): TGTGCCAGCAGCCGAGGAGGGATAAGCAATCAGCCCCAGCATTTT.

The genes are TRBV4-3 and TRBJ1-1, with D possibly matching TRBD1 (5 bases). CDR3 length: 17 residues. The germline V and J ends were trimmed by 4 bases and 1 base, with 19 bases remaining between them. Germline V gene data show CDR1 as LGHNA and CDR2 as YSLEER. In DNA form, the CDR3 reads TGCGCCAGCAGCCCTCCTTGGGGAGAGAGGGGGAACACTGAAGCTTTCTTT. Translation: CASSPPWGERGNTEAFF.

The chain employs TRBV28 and TRBJ1-2, with D possibly being TRBD1 (6 bases). This CDR3 region has 14 residues. V was shortened by 6 bases and J by 8 bases, with 19 bases between the two germline ends. Per the germline V gene, CDR1 is MDHEN and CDR2 is SYDVKM. The CDR3 reads CASSIDRSAMGYTF. CDR3 coding DNA: TGTGCCAGCAGCATCGACAGGTCGGCGATGGGCTACACCTTC.

As concerns this clone: The sample holds other DNA sequences that translate to the same CDR3. V is TRBV7-2 and J is TRBJ1-6, with 11 bases lining up with TRBD1. The CDR3 sequence is 15 residues long. Trimming removed 3 bases from V and 7 bases from J; junction bases left unmatched: 2. Germline lookup yields CDR1 SGHTA and CDR2 FQGNSA. The CDR3 protein is CASSFGTGGNSPLHF. The CDR3 coding sequence is TGTGCCAGCAGCTTCGGGACAGGGGGGAATTCACCCCTCCACTTT.

The chain carries TRBV28 and TRBJ2-3; maybe TRBD1 (6 bases). V was pared by 3 bases and J by 3 bases, with 13 bases between. Germline CDR1 MDHEN, CDR2 SYDVKM. The CDR3 consists of 15 residues. For the CDR3, the DNA is TGTGCCAGCAGTTTGCAGGGGATGGGGACAGATACGCAGTATTTT. Residues: CASSLQGMGTDTQYF.

Turning to this clone: A far larger clone is one nucleotide away, so this likely arose from a read error. Different DNA sequences within this sample yield the same CDR3. The chain joins TRBV6-5 to TRBJ2-7; 7 positions agree with TRBD2. The CDR3 has 12 residues. Germline CDR1 MNHEY, CDR2 SVGAGI. This chain's CDR3 is CAISGTNYEQYF. The CDR3 region has the DNA TGTGCCATCAGTGGGACTAACTACGAGCAGTACTTC.

In this sample, this clone turned up a few times. The chain carries TRBV15 and TRBJ1-2, with 8 bases identical to TRBD1. Trimming removed 4 bases from V and 9 bases from J; junction bases left unmatched: 10. CDR1 and CDR2 from the germline V gene are LNHNV and YYDKDF (reference sequence). The CDR3 sequence is 14 residues long. As DNA, the CDR3 is TGTGCCACCAGCACAGGACGGGGACAGGATAGCTACACCTTC. Encoded protein: CATSTGRGQDSYTF.

The V gene is TRBV30, the J gene TRBJ2-1; 10 positions agree with TRBD2. V gave up 3 bases and J gave up 6 bases; unmatched junction bases: 2. The CDR3 covers 13 residues. Germline-derived CDR1 and CDR2 are GTSNPN and SVGIG (reference sequence). The CDR3 region is CAWSTSGVNEQFF. The CDR3 DNA is TGTGCCTGGAGCACTAGCGGGGTCAATGAGCAGTTCTTC.

This sequence joins TRBV18 and TRBJ2-7; D might be TRBD1 (5 bases). CDR1 is KGHSH and CDR2 is LQKENI in the germline V gene. The length of the CDR3 is 15 residues. The V end was cut by 3 bases, the J end by 0 bases, with 12 bases between. CDR3 nucleotide sequence: TGTGCCAGCTCACCTCAGGGCTTGGGCTCCTACGAGCAGTACTTC. This gives the protein CASSPQGLGSYEQYF. The full variable domain, rest sourced from reference TRBV18 and TRBJ2-7, is NAGVMQNPRHLVRRRGQEARLRCSPMKGHSHVYWYRQLPEEGLKFMVYLQKENIIDESGMPKERFSAEFPKEGPSILRIQQVVRGDSAAYFCASSPQGLGSYEQYFGPGTRLTVT.

The chain joins TRBV5-1 to TRBJ2-1; 10 positions agree with TRBD2. Germline-derived CDR1 and CDR2 are SGHRS and YFSETQ. This CDR3 is built from 15 residues. With 1 base clipped from V and 6 bases from J, the junction kept 4 bases outside the gene matches. As DNA, the CDR3 is TGCGCCAGCAGCTTGATACTAGCGGGACCCAATGAGCAGTTCTTC. The encoded protein is CASSLILAGPNEQFF.

This chain connects TRBV10-1 to TRBJ2-3; D is uncertain. Germline V gene lookup returns CDR1 WNHNN and CDR2 SYGVQD (reference sequence). The CDR3 contains 12 residues. V was pared by 0 bases and J by 6 bases, with 4 bases between. Here the CDR3 reads CASSESRDTQYF. As DNA, the CDR3 is TGCGCCAGCAGTGAGTCTCGGGATACGCAGTATTTT.

The chain has TRBV5-6 and TRBJ2-7; 7 bases are a match to TRBD1. The V and J ends lost 0 bases and 12 bases, in that order; junction bases with no gene match: 9. This CDR3 comprises 13 residues. Germline V gives CDR1 SGHDT, CDR2 YYEEEE. This chain's CDR3 is CASSLGTGPPGYF. CDR3 DNA: TGTGCCAGCAGCTTGGGGACAGGACCACCGGGGTACTTC.

The V and J genes are TRBV5-1 and TRBJ2-1, with a possible D match to TRBD2 (5 bases). The CDR3 runs to 13 residues. Trimming took off 5 bases at V and 5 bases at J, with 11 bases between the two ends. The germline CDR1 and CDR2 sequences are SGHRS and YFSETQ. The CDR3 bases are TGCGCCAGCAGACCTTTCGGGGACAATGAGCAGTTCTTC. It yields the protein CASRPFGDNEQFF.

The chain employs TRBV30 and TRBJ2-2; D is ambiguous. Between the trimmed V and J ends, which lost 5 bases and 7 bases, there was a span of 8 bases. From germline, CDR1 is GTSNPN and CDR2 SVGIG (reference sequence). This CDR3 is 11 amino acids long. The CDR3 reads CAWGDIGELFF. The CDR3 bases are TGTGCCTGGGGCGATATCGGGGAGCTGTTTTTT.

V usage is TRBV6-4 and J usage is TRBJ2-1, with D maybe TRBD1 (8 bases). This CDR3 has 14 residues. Germline-derived CDR1 and CDR2 are MRHNA and SNTAGT. V was trimmed by 4 bases and J by 5 bases, leaving 12 bases between them. The CDR3 nucleotides read TGTGCCAGCAGTGTACAGGGGGGGGACAATGAGCAGTTCTTC. Amino acid sequence: CASSVQGGDNEQFF.

V gene TRBV6-1 combines with J gene TRBJ2-2, with D possibly being TRBD1 (6 bases). The germline V gene encodes CDR1 MNHNS and CDR2 SASEGT. Trimming took 6 bases from V and 7 from J, leaving 15 bases between them. This CDR3 spans 14 amino acids. CDR3 sequence: CASRTGTSDGELFF. The CDR3 DNA follows: TGTGCCAGCAGAACCGGGACATCGGACGGGGAGCTGTTTTTT.

J is TRBJ2-1 and V is TRBV27; tentatively, D is TRBD1 or TRBD2 (5 bases each). Germline CDR1 reads MNHEY; CDR2 reads SMNVEV (reference sequence). The CDR3 runs to 16 residues. Trimming cost V 3 bases and J 0 bases, with 12 bases left between them. CDR3 sequence reads: CASSFLSGGSYNEQFF. The CDR3 DNA reads as TGTGCCAGCAGTTTTTTATCTGGGGGCTCCTACAATGAGCAGTTCTTC.

The genes are TRBV14 and TRBJ1-1; the D is unclear. CDR3 length: 13 residues. V was pared by 0 bases and J by 11 bases, with 13 bases between. Germline assignment: CDR1 SGHDN and CDR2 FVKESK. The CDR3 DNA follows: TGTGCCAGCAGCCAAGATCTGTCCGGAAGGGCTTTCTTT. This codes for CASSQDLSGRAFF.

J is TRBJ2-1 and V is TRBV7-8; 7 bases align to TRBD1. V shed 5 bases and J 8 bases; nucleotides not matched to a gene: 12. This CDR3 has 15 amino acids. Per the germline V gene, CDR1 is SGHVS and CDR2 is FQNEAQ. The CDR3 DNA reads TGTGCCAGCAGCCCGAGGACAGGTGGAAGGGATGAGCAGTTCTTC. Encoded protein: CASSPRTGGRDEQFF.

The chain combines TRBV15 with TRBJ2-3, with 10 bases matching TRBD2. Losses at the gene ends were 5 bases for V and 9 bases for J; bases not matched to a gene: 11. Germline CDR1 LNHNV, CDR2 YYDKDF (reference sequence). The CDR3 has 15 amino acids. CDR3 loop: CATSGSGGARETQYF. The CDR3 bases are TGTGCCACCAGCGGAAGCGGGGGGGCACGTGAAACGCAGTATTTT.